Each of the 24 T cell receptor beta chains below was sequenced from the same sample in a study of identical twins. MiXCR was run by TCRdb on the 5' RACE reads, yielding one entry per CDR3 protein. The sample contains approximately 260,000 distinct CDR3 sequences, roughly 8% of which appear only once. The data were also submitted as part of a second study, on yellow fever vaccine responses in identical twins.

The sequencing sample was made of CD8+ T cells sorted from blood. These receptors all come from a woman between 18 and 29 years old in good health.

The sample holds a few counts of this clonotype. V usage is TRBV4-3 and J usage is TRBJ2-1; 9 nucleotides line up with TRBD2. This CDR3 has 15 residues. Germline CDR1 reads LGHNA; CDR2 reads YSLEER. Trimming cost V 1 base and J 8 bases; bases outside gene matches: 6. CDR3 bases: TGCGCCAGCAGCCAAGCCAGGACTAGCGCCCATGAGCAGTTCTTC. Translated: CASSQARTSAHEQFF.

The chain links TRBV9 to TRBJ2-5, with 8 bases identical to TRBD1. CDR3 size: 15 residues. Germline CDR1 and CDR2: SGDLS and YYNGEE. After removal of 4 bases from V and 4 bases from J, the junction contained 9 bases not matched to a gene. The CDR3 DNA is TGTGCCAGCAGCACCGGACAGGGCAGTGTAGAGACCCAGTACTTC. Its protein product is CASSTGQGSVETQYF.

In this sample, this clonotype turned up a few times. The genes are TRBV12-3 or TRBV12-4 and TRBJ2-1; 10 bases fit TRBD2. CDR3 size: 17 residues. With 6 bases clipped from V and 6 bases from J, the junction kept 14 bases outside the gene matches. CDR3 sequence (DNA): TGTGCCAGCAGCTTGGTGGTAGGAGCGGGAGGGTCCAATGAGCAGTTCTTC. This codes for CASSLVVGAGGSNEQFF.

The chain is built from TRBV27 and TRBJ1-5; maybe TRBD1 (6 bases). Germline CDR1 reads MNHEY; CDR2 reads SMNVEV (reference sequence). Trimming shortened V by 8 bases and J by 0 bases, and 8 bases separated the two germline ends. This CDR3 spans 13 amino acids. The CDR3 is CASDRPSNQPQHF. The CDR3 bases are TGTGCCAGCGACAGGCCTAGCAATCAGCCCCAGCATTTT.

This clonotype was counted between two and nine times. This chain joins TRBV7-6 and TRBJ2-2, with D unresolved. The CDR3 is 17 amino acids. Trimming took off 5 bases at V and 5 bases at J, with 21 bases between the two ends. The germline gives CDR1 SGHVS, CDR2 FNYEAQ. CDR3 DNA: TGTGCCAGCAGCCGATTAGTAGAGAAGGTGTCGACCGGGGAGCTGTTTTTT. Its protein product is CASSRLVEKVSTGELFF. Full variable domain (rest looked up from reference TRBV7-6 and TRBJ2-2): GAGVSQSPRYKVTKRGQDVALRCDPISGHVSLYWYRQALGQGPEFLTYFNYEAQQDKSGLPNDRFSAERPEGSISTLTIQRTEQRDSAMYRCASSRLVEKVSTGELFFGEGSRLTVL.

This clonotype has ten or more counts. For the CDR3, the DNA is TGCAGCGTTGACGGACAGGGCTACGAGCAGTACTTC. Translated: CSVDGQGYEQYF. This chain connects TRBV29-1 to TRBJ2-7, with 8 positions matching TRBD1. This CDR3 contains 12 residues. Germline V gives CDR1 SQVTM, CDR2 ANQGSEA. V shed 3 bases and J 3 bases; nucleotides not matched to a gene: 1.

This clonotype was observed many times. The rearrangement uses TRBV7-9 and TRBJ1-1; D is perhaps TRBD1 (5 bases). Germline CDR1 is SEHNR and CDR2 is FQNEAQ (reference sequence). There are 15 residues in the CDR3. The V end lost 2 bases, the J end lost 8 bases, and 18 bases lay between the germline ends. CDR3 protein: CASSLFWGGTAEAFF. DNA for the CDR3: TGTGCCAGCAGCTTATTTTGGGGGGGTACCGCCGAAGCTTTCTTT.

This clonotype was counted ten times or more. The chain recombines TRBV12-3 or TRBV12-4 with TRBJ2-7; 7 bases line up with TRBD1. V was clipped by 5 bases and J by 0 bases; unmatched bases: 7. The CDR3 has 15 amino acids. The CDR3 spells CASSPTGTSSYEQYF. The CDR3 region has the DNA TGTGCCAGCAGTCCGACAGGGACCAGCTCCTACGAGCAGTACTTC.

V usage is TRBV28 and J usage is TRBJ2-2, with no clear D. This CDR3 is 20 amino acids long. V shed 3 bases and J shed 0 bases, with 23 bases lying between them. The germline V gene has CDR1 MDHEN and CDR2 SYDVKM. DNA for the CDR3: TGTGCCAGCAGTTTTCCCATCCCCGAAATCGTTGCGACGAACACCGGGGAGCTGTTTTTT. It encodes CASSFPIPEIVATNTGELFF.

This chain links TRBV7-9 with TRBJ2-1; D is ambiguous. Germline values: CDR1 SEHNR, CDR2 FQNEAQ (reference sequence). This CDR3 region has 12 residues. V was trimmed by 7 bases and J by 7 bases, leaving 11 bases between them. The CDR3 nucleotides read TGTGCCAGCAACCCCCGGAGTAATGAGCAGTTCTTC. Its protein product is CASNPRSNEQFF.

This clonotype was seen more than once but under ten times. This chain connects TRBV7-2 to TRBJ2-1; no clear D. Germline CDR1 SGHTA, CDR2 FQGNSA. Between the trimmed V and J ends, which lost 5 bases and 7 bases, there was a span of 12 bases. The CDR3 loop spans 13 amino acids. This chain's CDR3 is CASSQLGRNEQFF. The CDR3 DNA is TGTGCCAGCAGCCAACTGGGTCGTAATGAGCAGTTCTTC.

The table lists this clonotype with many counts. This chain joins TRBV20-1 and TRBJ2-1; D may be TRBD2 (5 bases). The CDR3 runs 13 residues. Germline V gene data show CDR1 as DFQATT and CDR2 as SNEGSKA (reference sequence). Trimming left V 0 bases short and J 8 bases short, with 11 bases between. The CDR3 reads CSARDQMGDEQFF. The CDR3 DNA follows: TGCAGTGCTAGAGATCAAATGGGAGATGAGCAGTTCTTC.

This clonotype appeared a few times. The chain couples TRBV7-9 to TRBJ2-2; TRBD2 aligns across 11 bases. CDR1 and CDR2 from the germline V gene are SEHNR and FQNEAQ (reference sequence). The length of the CDR3 is 16 residues. After removal of 5 bases from V and 4 bases from J, the junction contained 6 bases not matched to a gene. The CDR3 here is CASSLRGLAVTGELFF. CDR3 bases: TGTGCCAGCAGCCTTAGGGGACTAGCGGTCACCGGGGAGCTGTTTTTT.

This chain links TRBV20-1 with TRBJ2-7, with D unclear. CDR3 length equals 15 residues. Germline CDR1 DFQATT, CDR2 SNEGSKA (reference sequence). Trimming removed 1 base at V and 4 bases at J, with 17 bases between. The CDR3 loop reads CSARGLPNKEYEQYF. The CDR3 DNA follows: TGCAGTGCTAGAGGTCTTCCGAATAAAGAATACGAGCAGTACTTC.

This clonotype was counted between two and nine times. The V gene is TRBV11-1, the J gene TRBJ2-1; 7 nucleotides agree with TRBD1. Germline CDR1 SGHAT, CDR2 FQDESV (reference sequence). The length of the CDR3 is 18 residues. The ends lost 5 bases at V and 12 bases at J; junction bases unmatched: 25. The CDR3 sequence is CASSPTPGDRDPSIGQFF. CDR3 DNA: TGTGCCAGCAGCCCCACACCTGGAGACAGGGACCCGTCCATAGGGCAGTTCTTC.

This clonotype was detected ten times or more. This rearrangement joins TRBV20-1 to TRBJ2-1, with TRBD1 matching 8 bases. The germline V gene has CDR1 DFQATT and CDR2 SNEGSKA (reference sequence). V shed 6 bases, J shed 8 bases, and the junction held 3 bases outside the gene matches. The CDR3 is 11 residues long. CDR3 loop: CSARTGYEQFF. CDR3 bases: TGCAGTGCCCGGACAGGGTATGAGCAGTTCTTC.

This clonotype appeared a few times. V is TRBV7-9 and J is TRBJ2-2; D unresolved. In germline, CDR1 is SEHNR, CDR2 FQNEAQ (reference sequence). The germline V and J ends were trimmed by 4 bases and 0 bases, with 9 bases remaining between them. This CDR3 has 15 residues. In DNA form, the CDR3 reads TGTGCCAGCAGCTCCAGCGTAGCGAACACCGGGGAGCTGTTTTTT. As protein: CASSSSVANTGELFF.

This clonotype was found many times. Here the CDR3 DNA reads TGTGCCAGCAGTTTAACCAGGGGGCAAACTGAAGCTTTCTTT. This codes for CASSLTRGQTEAFF. V gene TRBV12-3 or TRBV12-4 combines with J gene TRBJ1-1; 8 nucleotides align to TRBD1. V trimming: 2 bases; J trimming: 5 bases; junction bases outside the gene matches: 4. The CDR3 is 14 amino acids.

The V call is TRBV29-1, the J call TRBJ2-1; 11 bases align to TRBD2. J gave up 4 bases and V 5 bases, and 4 bases lay outside the gene matches. The CDR3 spans 14 residues. CDR1 SQVTM and CDR2 ANQGSEA come from the germline V gene. CDR3 in DNA: TGCAGCGTTCGGGCTAGCGGGAGGTACAATGAGCAGTTCTTC. Translation gives CSVRASGRYNEQFF.

Notes on this clonotype: Mismatch with germline at one junction end may stem from a read error. This rearrangement joins TRBV7-7 to TRBJ2-3; D gene uncertain. CDR1 is SSHAT, CDR2 FNYEAQ, per germline (reference sequence). The CDR3 is 13 residues long. As DNA, the CDR3 is TGTGCTAGCAGCTTAGACCCTTCCTATACGCAGTATTTT. Its protein product is CASSLDPSYTQYF.

This clonotype was detected only a few times. The gene calls are TRBV27 and TRBJ2-6; no firm D call. Germline values: CDR1 MNHEY, CDR2 SMNVEV (reference sequence). V was shortened by 5 bases and J by 3 bases, with 5 bases between the two germline ends. This CDR3 comprises 13 residues. The CDR3 DNA reads as TGTGCCAGCAGTCCCTTTGGGGCCAACGTCCTGACTTTC. Residues: CASSPFGANVLTF.

This clonotype was picked up many times. The chain recombines TRBV6-5 with TRBJ2-4; tentative D call: TRBD2 (7 bases). The length of the CDR3 is 13 residues. Trimming removed 4 bases from V and 8 bases from J, with 12 bases in between. CDR1 is MNHEY, CDR2 SVGAGI, per germline. In DNA form, the CDR3 reads TGTGCCAGCAGTTGGAGGGGGGGGGACATTCAGTACTTC. It specifies CASSWRGGDIQYF.

The chain links TRBV5-1 to TRBJ1-2; maybe TRBD1 (5 bases). CDR3 length equals 15 residues. Per the germline V gene, CDR1 is SGHRS and CDR2 is YFSETQ. V lost 0 bases to trimming and J lost 0 bases, with 9 bases between them. CDR3 DNA: TGCGCCAGCAGCTTGGGGGGCTCTACTAACTATGGCTACACCTTC. It encodes CASSLGGSTNYGYTF. Together with reference TRBV5-1 and TRBJ1-2, the CDR3 gives the full variable domain: KAGVTQTPRYLIKTRGQQVTLSCSPISGHRSVSWYQQTPGQGLQFLFEYFSETQRNKGNFPGRFSGRQFSNSRSEMNVSTLELGDSALYLCASSLGGSTNYGYTFGSGTRLTVV.

This clonotype was counted at least ten times. The genes are TRBV29-1 and TRBJ2-3; D remains ambiguous. This CDR3 is built from 13 residues. Germline V gene sequence: CDR1 SQVTM, CDR2 ANQGSEA. Trimming pared 7 bases from V and 0 bases from J, leaving 11 bases between. The DNA for the CDR3 is TGCAGCGCAATGTCGGCTAGCACAGATACGCAGTATTTT. Amino acids: CSAMSASTDTQYF.